These T cell receptor beta chains were read from a single sample in a study of cytomegalovirus exposure and HLA in healthy donors. The assay was immunoSEQ multiplex PCR, and TCRdb's table has in-frame clones only and misses some. The repertoire holds fewer than 140,000 clones, with 80% to 90% as singletons. Source material: PBMCs. The receptors stem from a man aged 50-60 years in good health and CMV-seronegative. CDR3s include the opening cysteine and the closing phenylalanine or tryptophan. D genes are given only for firm matches. Size values are once, few and many counts, or a class for expanded clones, and some rows have none.

size,J,D,V,DNA,CDR3
-,TRBJ2-4,-,TRBV9,TGTGCCAGCAGCGTAGGTGGGCAGCCAGAGTTCGCCATTCAGTACTTC,CASSVGGQPEFAIQYF
once,TRBJ1-2,TRBD1,TRBV9,TGTGCCAGCAGCCCTAGCCCAGGGGGACACTATGGCTACACCTTC,CASSPSPGGHYGYTF
few,TRBJ1-4,TRBD1,TRBV5-4,TGTGCCAGCAGCTTGGACAAAGGACAGGCTAATGAAAAACTGTTTTTT,CASSLDKGQANEKLFF
-,TRBJ1-1,-,TRBV14,TGTGCCAGCAGCAGCGGGGTGAGGAGCACTGAAGCTTTCTTT,CASSSGVRSTEAFF
few,TRBJ2-7,TRBD2,TRBV7-3,TGTGCCAGCAGCTTTAGCGGGGGGGCCTACGAGCAGTACTTC,CASSFSGGAYEQYF
-,TRBJ2-2,-,TRBV11-1,TGTGCCAGCAGCAACCTACAGGGAACCGGGGAGCTGTTTTTT,CASSNLQGTGELFF
-,TRBJ1-6,-,TRBV27,TGTGCCAGCAGTTTCGCCACGGCTAAAAGCGATTCACCCCTCCACTTT,CASSFATAKSDSPLHF
-,TRBJ2-3,-,TRBV7-6,TGTGCCAGCAGGGCCGGGGTCACAGATACGCAGTATTTT,CASRAGVTDTQYF
-,TRBJ2-2,-,TRBV19,TGTGCCAGTAGTATCTCCGCCCTCGGGGTGGGGGGGAACACCGGGGAGCTGTTTTTT,CASSISALGVGGNTGELFF
-,TRBJ2-1,-,TRBV27,TGTGCCAGCAGTTTGGTGGGGAGCTCCTACAATGAGCAGTTCTTC,CASSLVGSSYNEQFF
-,TRBJ2-7,-,TRBV2,TGTGCCAGCAACCCGGGACTGAGATACGAGCAGTACTTC,CASNPGLRYEQYF
few,TRBJ1-4,-,TRBV6-4,TGTGCCAGACAGGCCGAGAATGAAAAACTGTTTTTT,CARQAENEKLFF
-,TRBJ1-4,-,TRBV15,TGTGCCACCAGCAGAGGACAGGTTTCAGCAACTAATGAAAAACTGTTTTTT,CATSRGQVSATNEKLFF
-,TRBJ2-7,TRBD1,TRBV5-1,TGCGCCAGCAGCCACGGACAGGGTGGCGAGCAGTACTTC,CASSHGQGGEQYF
-,TRBJ2-3,TRBD2,TRBV5-1,TGCGCCAGCAGCCAGACTAGCGGGGGCACAGATACGCAGTATTTT,CASSQTSGGTDTQYF
few,TRBJ2-3,TRBD2,TRBV2,TGTGCCAGCAGACTAGCGGGGGGTACGCAGTATTTT,CASRLAGGTQYF
once,TRBJ1-1,-,TRBV30,TGTGCCTGGAGGTCGGGTCAGGGGGAAGCTTTCTTT,CAWRSGQGEAFF
-,TRBJ2-7,TRBD1,TRBV4-3,TGCGCCAGCAGCCAAGGGACAGGGAGCTCCTACGAGCAGTACTTC,CASSQGTGSSYEQYF
-,TRBJ2-7,-,TRBV10-1,TGCGCCAGCAGTGACTCGGGGGACCCACGCTCCTACGAGCAGTACTTC,CASSDSGDPRSYEQYF
-,TRBJ2-2,-,TRBV4-1,TGCGCCAGCAGCCAAGTTACGGCGGCCGTCCCCGGGGAGCTGTTTTTT,CASSQVTAAVPGELFF
-,TRBJ2-3,TRBD2,TRBV29-1,TGCAGCGTCCCCGGGACTAGCGATGATACGCAGTATTTT,CSVPGTSDDTQYF
-,TRBJ2-5,-,TRBV7-9,TGTGCCAGCAGCTTAGGGGTCGGGGGAGAGACCCAGTACTTC,CASSLGVGGETQYF
-,TRBJ2-1,-,TRBV27,TGTGCCAGCAGTTCGACAGGCAATGAGCAGTTCTTC,CASSSTGNEQFF
-,TRBJ2-7,-,TRBV6-5,TGTGCCAGCAGACGGAGCTCCTACGAGCAGTACTTC,CASRRSSYEQYF
-,TRBJ1-2,-,TRBV6-5,TGTGCCAGCAGCCCTACCACAGGGAACTATGGCTACACCTTC,CASSPTTGNYGYTF
-,TRBJ2-3,-,TRBV6-5,TGTGCCAGCAGTGGGCGGGGAGCTTCCACAGATACGCAGTATTTT,CASSGRGASTDTQYF
-,TRBJ1-4,-,TRBV7-2,TGTGCCAGCAGCTCAGGGCCCGTTAATGAAAAACTGTTTTTT,CASSSGPVNEKLFF
-,TRBJ1-4,-,TRBV29-1,TGCAGCGTCCGGGACACCGGGGCGACTAATGAAAAACTGTTTTTT,CSVRDTGATNEKLFF
-,TRBJ2-3,-,TRBV5-1,TGCGCCAGCAGCCCCTTAAGGGGGTACGCAGATACGCAGTATTTT,CASSPLRGYADTQYF
-,TRBJ1-3,-,TRBV5-4,TGTGCCAGCAGCCTGATGAAGCAGGGTTCTGGAAACACCATATATTTT,CASSLMKQGSGNTIYF
-,TRBJ1-5,-,TRBV29-1,TGCAGCGTTCAAGAAGGGGGCAATCAGCCCCAGCATTTT,CSVQEGGNQPQHF
-,TRBJ2-7,-,TRBV7-9,TGTGCCAGCAGCTTACCCGGCTTAGCCGGCTACGAGCAGTACTTC,CASSLPGLAGYEQYF
few,TRBJ1-1,TRBD1,TRBV7-8,TGTGCCAGCAGCTGGGACAGGGAGAACACTGAAGCTTTCTTT,CASSWDRENTEAFF
-,TRBJ2-1,-,TRBV13,TGTGCCAGCAGCTTACAGGGGTACCATGAGCAGTTCTTC,CASSLQGYHEQFF
-,TRBJ1-3,-,TRBV19,TGTGCCAGTGGGAGTTTTGGAAACACCATATATTTT,CASGSFGNTIYF
few,TRBJ1-6,TRBD1,TRBV19,TGTGCCATCGACAGGGCGAGCTCCTATAATTCACCCCTCCACTTT,CAIDRASSYNSPLHF
-,TRBJ2-2,TRBD2,TRBV19,TGTGCCAGTAGTTCCAGCGGGGGAGTGGGGGAGCTGTTTTTT,CASSSSGGVGELFF
-,TRBJ2-5,TRBD1,TRBV5-1,TGCGCCAGCAACCACGAAGGGGGCGCAGAGACCCAGTACTTC,CASNHEGGAETQYF
-,TRBJ2-3,-,TRBV6-1,TGTGCCAGCAGTGAAGGAGGAACCGCTGGAGATACGCAGTATTTT,CASSEGGTAGDTQYF
few,TRBJ2-3,TRBD2,TRBV9,TGTGCCAGCAGCCTAGCGGGGGGAAGCACAGATACGCAGTATTTT,CASSLAGGSTDTQYF
-,TRBJ1-4,-,TRBV14,TGTGCTGTCGGGGTCGGGGTGCCTAATGAAAAACTGTTTTTT,CAVGVGVPNEKLFF
-,TRBJ1-2,-,TRBV19,TGTGCCAGTAGCATATGGGGGGACCGGGCCCGTGAGGGCTATGGCTACACCTTC,CASSIWGDRAREGYGYTF
few,TRBJ2-3,TRBD2,TRBV5-4,TGTGCCAGCAGCTTCGGGACTAGCGGGGCCCGGGGGACGCAGTATTTT,CASSFGTSGARGTQYF
-,TRBJ1-2,-,TRBV28,TGTGCCAGCATGGCAGGGTATGGCTACACCTTC,CASMAGYGYTF
-,TRBJ2-3,TRBD2,TRBV7-2,TGTGCCAGCAGCCCGAACCTAGCGGGCACAGATACGCAGTATTTT,CASSPNLAGTDTQYF